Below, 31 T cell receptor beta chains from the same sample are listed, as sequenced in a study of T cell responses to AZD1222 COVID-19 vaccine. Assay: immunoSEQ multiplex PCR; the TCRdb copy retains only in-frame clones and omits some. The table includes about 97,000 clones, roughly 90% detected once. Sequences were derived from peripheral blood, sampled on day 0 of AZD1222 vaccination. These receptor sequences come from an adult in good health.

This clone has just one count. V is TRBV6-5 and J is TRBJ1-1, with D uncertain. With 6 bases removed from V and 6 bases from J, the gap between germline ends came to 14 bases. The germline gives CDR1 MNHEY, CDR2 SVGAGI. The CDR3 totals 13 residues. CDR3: CASSLTLGSEAFF. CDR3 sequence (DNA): TGTGCCAGCAGCCTTACGTTAGGGTCTGAAGCTTTCTTT.

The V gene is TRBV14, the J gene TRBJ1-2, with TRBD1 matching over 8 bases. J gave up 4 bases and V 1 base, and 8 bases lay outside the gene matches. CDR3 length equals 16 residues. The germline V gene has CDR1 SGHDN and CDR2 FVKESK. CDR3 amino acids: CASSQGSGGNLYGYTF. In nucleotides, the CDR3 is TGTGCCAGCAGCCAAGGGTCAGGGGGCAACCTCTATGGCTACACCTTC.

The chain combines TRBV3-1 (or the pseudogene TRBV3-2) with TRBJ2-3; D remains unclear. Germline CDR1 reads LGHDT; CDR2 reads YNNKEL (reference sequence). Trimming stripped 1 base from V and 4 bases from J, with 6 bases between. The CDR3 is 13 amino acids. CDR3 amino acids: CASSQVTADTQYF. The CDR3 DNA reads TGTGCCAGCAGCCAAGTAACCGCAGATACGCAGTATTTT.

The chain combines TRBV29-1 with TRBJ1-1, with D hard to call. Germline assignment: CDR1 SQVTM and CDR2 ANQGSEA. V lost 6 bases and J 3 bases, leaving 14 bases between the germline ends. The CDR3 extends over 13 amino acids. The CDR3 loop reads CSVPTAFHTEAFF. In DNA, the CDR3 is TGCAGCGTCCCCACGGCTTTCCACACTGAAGCTTTCTTT.

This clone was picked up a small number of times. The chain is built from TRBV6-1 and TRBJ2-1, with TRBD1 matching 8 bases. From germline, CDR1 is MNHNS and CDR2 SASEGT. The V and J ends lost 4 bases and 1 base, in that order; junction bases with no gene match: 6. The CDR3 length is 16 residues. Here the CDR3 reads CASSAQTGDSYNEQFF. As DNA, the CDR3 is TGTGCCAGCAGTGCTCAGACAGGGGATTCCTACAATGAGCAGTTCTTC.

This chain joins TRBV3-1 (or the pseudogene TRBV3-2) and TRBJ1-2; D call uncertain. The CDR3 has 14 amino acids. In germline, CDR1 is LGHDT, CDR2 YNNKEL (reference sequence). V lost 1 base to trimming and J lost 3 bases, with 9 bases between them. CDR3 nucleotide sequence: TGTGCCAGCAGCCAAGTGCCAGCCTACTATGGCTACACCTTC. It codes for CASSQVPAYYGYTF.

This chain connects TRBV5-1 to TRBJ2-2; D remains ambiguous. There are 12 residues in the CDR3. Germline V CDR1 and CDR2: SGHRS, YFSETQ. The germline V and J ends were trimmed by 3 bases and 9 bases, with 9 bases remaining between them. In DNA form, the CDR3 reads TGCGCCAGCAGCTCCGACGGGTGGGAGCTGTTTTTT. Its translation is CASSSDGWELFF.

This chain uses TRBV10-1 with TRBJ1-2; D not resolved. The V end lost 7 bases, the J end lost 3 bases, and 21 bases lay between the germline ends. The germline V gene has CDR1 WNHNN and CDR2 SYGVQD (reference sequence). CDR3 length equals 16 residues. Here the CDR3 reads CASTDPAQDGDYGYTF. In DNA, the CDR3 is TGCGCCAGCACTGACCCAGCTCAGGACGGGGACTATGGCTACACCTTC.

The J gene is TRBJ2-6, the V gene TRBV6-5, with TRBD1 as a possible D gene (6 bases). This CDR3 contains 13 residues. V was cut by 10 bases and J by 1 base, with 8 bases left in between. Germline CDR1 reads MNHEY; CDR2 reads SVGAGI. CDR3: CATQGSGANVLTF. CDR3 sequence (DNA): TGTGCCACCCAGGGGTCTGGGGCCAACGTCCTGACTTTC.

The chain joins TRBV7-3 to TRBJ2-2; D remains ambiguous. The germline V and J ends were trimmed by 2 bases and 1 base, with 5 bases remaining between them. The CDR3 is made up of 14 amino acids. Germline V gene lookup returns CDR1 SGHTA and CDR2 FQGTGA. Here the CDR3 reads CASSLAGNTGELFF. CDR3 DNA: TGTGCCAGCAGCTTAGCAGGGAACACCGGGGAGCTGTTTTTT.

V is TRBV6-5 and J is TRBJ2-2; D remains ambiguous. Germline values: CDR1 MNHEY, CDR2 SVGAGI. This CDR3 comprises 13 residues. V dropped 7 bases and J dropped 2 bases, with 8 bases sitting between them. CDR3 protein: CASTDPNTGELFF. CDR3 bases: TGTGCCAGCACCGACCCTAACACCGGGGAGCTGTTTTTT.

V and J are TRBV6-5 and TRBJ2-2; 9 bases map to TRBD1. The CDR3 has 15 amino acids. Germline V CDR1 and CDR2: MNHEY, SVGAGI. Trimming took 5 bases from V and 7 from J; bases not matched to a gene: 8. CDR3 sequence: CASSIQGAEIGELFF. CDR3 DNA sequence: TGTGCCAGCAGTATACAGGGGGCGGAAATCGGGGAGCTGTTTTTT.

Here the CDR3 DNA reads TGTGCCAGCAGCTTAGCTAGCGGGAGGGGCACAGATACGCAGTATTTT. Translated: CASSLASGRGTDTQYF. The genes are TRBV7-2 and TRBJ2-3; 11 positions agree with TRBD2. V lost 0 bases and J lost 1; bases outside the gene matches: 0. The germline CDR1 and CDR2 sequences are SGHTA and FQGNSA. CDR3 length equals 16 residues. The full variable domain, rest sourced from reference TRBV7-2 and TRBJ2-3, is GAGVSQSPSNKVTEKGKDVELRCDPISGHTALYWYRQSLGQGLEFLIYFQGNSAPDKSGLPSDRFSAERTGGSVSTLTIQRTQQEDSAVYLCASSLASGRGTDTQYFGPGTRLTVL.

The CDR3 DNA follows: TGTGCCAGCTTCCGAGGACTAGCGAGGGCCCTAGCCAAAAACATTCAGTACTTC. It codes for CASFRGLARALAKNIQYF. This sequence joins TRBV27 and TRBJ2-4, with 9 bases matching TRBD2. In germline, CDR1 is MNHEY, CDR2 SMNVEV (reference sequence). Losses at the gene ends were 8 bases for V and 0 bases for J; bases not matched to a gene: 14. CDR3 length equals 18 residues.

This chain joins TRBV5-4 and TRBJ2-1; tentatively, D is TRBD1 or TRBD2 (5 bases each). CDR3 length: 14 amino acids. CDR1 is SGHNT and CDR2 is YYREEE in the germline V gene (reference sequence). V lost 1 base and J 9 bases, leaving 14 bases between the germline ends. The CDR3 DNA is TGTGCCAGCAGCTTGTGGGACCGCGCCGGTGAGCAGTTCTTC. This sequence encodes CASSLWDRAGEQFF.

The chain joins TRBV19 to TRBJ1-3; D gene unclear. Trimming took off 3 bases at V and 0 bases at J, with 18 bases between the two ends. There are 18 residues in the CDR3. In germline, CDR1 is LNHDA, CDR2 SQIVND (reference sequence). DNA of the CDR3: TGTGCCAGTAGTATTGGACCGCGAACTGGTCCCTCTGGAAACACCATATATTTT. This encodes CASSIGPRTGPSGNTIYF.

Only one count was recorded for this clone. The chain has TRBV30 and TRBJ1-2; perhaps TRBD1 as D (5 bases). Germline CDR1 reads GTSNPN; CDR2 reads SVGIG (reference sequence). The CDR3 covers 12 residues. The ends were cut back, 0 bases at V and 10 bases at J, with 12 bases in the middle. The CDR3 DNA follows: TGTGCCTGGAGTGTGGGGCAGCGGGACTACACCTTC. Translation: CAWSVGQRDYTF.

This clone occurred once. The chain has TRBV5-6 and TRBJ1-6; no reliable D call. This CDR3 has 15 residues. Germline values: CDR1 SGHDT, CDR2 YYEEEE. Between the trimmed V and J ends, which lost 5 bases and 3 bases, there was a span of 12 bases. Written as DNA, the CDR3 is TGTGCCAGCAGTACGCGGGCTTACTATAATTCACCCCTCCACTTT. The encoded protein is CASSTRAYYNSPLHF.

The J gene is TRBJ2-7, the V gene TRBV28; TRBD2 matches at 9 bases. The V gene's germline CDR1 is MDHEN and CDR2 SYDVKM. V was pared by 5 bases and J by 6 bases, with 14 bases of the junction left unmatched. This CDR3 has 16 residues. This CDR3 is CASSPPAGLAGIEQYF. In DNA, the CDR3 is TGTGCCAGCAGTCCCCCTGCGGGGCTAGCGGGGATCGAGCAGTACTTC.

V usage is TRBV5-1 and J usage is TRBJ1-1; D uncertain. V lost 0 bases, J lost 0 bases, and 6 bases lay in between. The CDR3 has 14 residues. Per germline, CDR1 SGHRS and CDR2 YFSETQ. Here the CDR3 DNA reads TGCGCCAGCAGCTTGGACAGAATGAACACTGAAGCTTTCTTT. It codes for CASSLDRMNTEAFF.

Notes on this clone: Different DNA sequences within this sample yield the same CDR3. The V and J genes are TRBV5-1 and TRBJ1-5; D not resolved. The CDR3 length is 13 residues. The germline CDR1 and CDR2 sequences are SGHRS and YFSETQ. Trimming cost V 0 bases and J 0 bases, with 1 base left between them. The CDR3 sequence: CASSLDSNQPQHF. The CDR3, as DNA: TGCGCCAGCAGCTTGGATAGCAATCAGCCCCAGCATTTT.

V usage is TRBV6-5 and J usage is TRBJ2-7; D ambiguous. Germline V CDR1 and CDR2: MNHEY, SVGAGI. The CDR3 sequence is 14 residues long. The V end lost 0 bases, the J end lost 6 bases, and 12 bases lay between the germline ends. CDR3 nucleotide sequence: TGTGCCAGCAGTTACTCGATTCTCACCGGCGAGCAGTACTTC. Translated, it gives CASSYSILTGEQYF.

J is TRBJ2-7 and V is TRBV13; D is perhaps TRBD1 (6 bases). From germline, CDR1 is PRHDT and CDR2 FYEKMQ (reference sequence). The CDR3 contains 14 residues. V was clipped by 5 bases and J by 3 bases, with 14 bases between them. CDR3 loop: CASSPRTESYEQYF. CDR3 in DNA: TGTGCCAGCAGCCCCAGGACAGAGAGCTACGAGCAGTACTTC.

The CDR3 DNA follows: TGTGCCAGCAGTTACCAGGAGGGGGGTGGCTACACCTTC. Translating gives CASSYQEGGGYTF. The chain couples TRBV6-5 to TRBJ1-2, with D possibly TRBD1 on 6 matching bases. The CDR3 extends over 13 amino acids. V was pared by 2 bases and J by 7 bases, with 11 bases between. CDR1 and CDR2 from the germline V gene are MNHEY and SVGAGI.

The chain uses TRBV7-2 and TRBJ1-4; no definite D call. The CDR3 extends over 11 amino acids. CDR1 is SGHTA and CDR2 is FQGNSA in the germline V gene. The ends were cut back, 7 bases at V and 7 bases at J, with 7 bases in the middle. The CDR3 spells CASTNFEKLFF. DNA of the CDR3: TGTGCCAGCACAAATTTTGAAAAACTGTTTTTT.

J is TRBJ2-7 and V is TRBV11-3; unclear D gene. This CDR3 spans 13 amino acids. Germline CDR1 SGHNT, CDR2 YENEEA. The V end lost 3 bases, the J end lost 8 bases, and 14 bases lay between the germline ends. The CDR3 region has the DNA TGTGCCAGCAGCTTTACAGTCACGGACCAGCAGTACTTC. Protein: CASSFTVTDQQYF.

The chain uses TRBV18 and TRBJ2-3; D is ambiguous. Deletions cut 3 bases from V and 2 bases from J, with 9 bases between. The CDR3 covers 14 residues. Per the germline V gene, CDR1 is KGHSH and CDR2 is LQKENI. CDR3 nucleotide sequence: TGTGCCAGCTCACCGGGTAGGGTCACAGATACGCAGTATTTT. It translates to CASSPGRVTDTQYF.

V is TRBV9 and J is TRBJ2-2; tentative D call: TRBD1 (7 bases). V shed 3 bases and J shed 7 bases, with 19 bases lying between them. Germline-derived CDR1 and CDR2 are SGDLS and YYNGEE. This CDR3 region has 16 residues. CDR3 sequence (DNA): TGTGCCAGCAGCGGGGGACCGACAGGGCGGGGCGGGGAGCTGTTTTTT. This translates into CASSGGPTGRGGELFF.

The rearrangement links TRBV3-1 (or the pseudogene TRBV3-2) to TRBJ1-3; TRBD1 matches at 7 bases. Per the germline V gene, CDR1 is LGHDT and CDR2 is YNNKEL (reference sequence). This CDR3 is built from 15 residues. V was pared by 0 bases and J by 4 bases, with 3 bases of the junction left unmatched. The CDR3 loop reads CASSQEGGAGNTIYF. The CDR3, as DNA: TGTGCCAGCAGCCAAGAAGGGGGCGCGGGAAACACCATATATTTT.

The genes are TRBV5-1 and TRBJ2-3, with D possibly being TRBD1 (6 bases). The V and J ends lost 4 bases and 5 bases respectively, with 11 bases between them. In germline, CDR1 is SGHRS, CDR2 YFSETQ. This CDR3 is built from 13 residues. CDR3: CASSQGQGDTQYF. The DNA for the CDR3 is TGCGCCAGCAGCCAGGGGCAGGGAGATACGCAGTATTTT.

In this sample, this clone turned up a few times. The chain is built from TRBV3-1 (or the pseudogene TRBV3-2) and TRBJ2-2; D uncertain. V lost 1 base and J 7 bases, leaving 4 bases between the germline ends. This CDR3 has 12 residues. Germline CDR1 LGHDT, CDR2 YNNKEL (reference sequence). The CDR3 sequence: CASSQGGGELFF. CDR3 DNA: TGTGCCAGCAGCCAAGGGGGCGGGGAGCTGTTTTTT.